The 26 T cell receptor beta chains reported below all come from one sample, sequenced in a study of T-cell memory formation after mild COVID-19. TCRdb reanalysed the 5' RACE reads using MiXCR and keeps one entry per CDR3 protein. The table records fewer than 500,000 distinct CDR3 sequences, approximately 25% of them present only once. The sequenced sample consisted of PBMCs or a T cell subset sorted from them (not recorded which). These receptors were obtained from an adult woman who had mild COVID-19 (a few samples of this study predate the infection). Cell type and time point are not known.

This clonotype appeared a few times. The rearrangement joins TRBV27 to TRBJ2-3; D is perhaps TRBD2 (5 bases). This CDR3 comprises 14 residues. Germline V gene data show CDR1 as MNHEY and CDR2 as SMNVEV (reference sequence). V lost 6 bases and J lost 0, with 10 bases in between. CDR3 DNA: TGTGCCAGCAGGGCGGGTGCTAGCACAGATACGCAGTATTTT. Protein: CASRAGASTDTQYF.

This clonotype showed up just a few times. CDR3 coding DNA: TGTGCTAGTGGTTTGCCCGCAATGGGAGGTACGCAGTATTTT. Translating gives CASGLPAMGGTQYF. The V call is TRBV12-5, the J call TRBJ2-3; tentatively, D is TRBD2 (6 bases). The CDR3 has 14 residues. Looked up from germline, CDR1 is LGHNT and CDR2 is FRNRAP. V was pared by 2 bases and J by 8 bases, with 14 bases between. Full variable domain (rest looked up from reference TRBV12-5 and TRBJ2-3): DARVTQTPRHKVTEMGQEVTMRCQPILGHNTVFWYRQTMMQGLELLAYFRNRAPLDDSGMPKDRFSAEMPDATLATLKIQPSEPRDSAVYFCASGLPAMGGTQYFGPGTRLTVL.

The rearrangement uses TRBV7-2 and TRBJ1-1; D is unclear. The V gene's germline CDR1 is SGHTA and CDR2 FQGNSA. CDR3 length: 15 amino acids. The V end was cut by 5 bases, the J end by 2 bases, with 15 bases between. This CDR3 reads CASSTHGVLNTEAFF. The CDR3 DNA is TGTGCCAGCAGCACCCATGGGGTCCTCAACACTGAAGCTTTCTTT.

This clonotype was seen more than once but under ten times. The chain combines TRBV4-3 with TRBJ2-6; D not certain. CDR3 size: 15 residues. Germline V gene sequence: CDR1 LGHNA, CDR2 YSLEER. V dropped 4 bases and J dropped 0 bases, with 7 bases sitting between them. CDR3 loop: CASSPPASGANVLTF. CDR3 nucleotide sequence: TGCGCCAGCAGCCCGCCAGCCTCTGGGGCCAACGTCCTGACTTTC.

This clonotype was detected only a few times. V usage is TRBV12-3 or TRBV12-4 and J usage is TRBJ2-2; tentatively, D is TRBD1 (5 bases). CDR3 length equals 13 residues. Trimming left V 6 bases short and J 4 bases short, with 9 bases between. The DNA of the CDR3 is TGTGCCAGCAGCGCAGGGTCCACCGGGGAGCTGTTTTTT. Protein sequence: CASSAGSTGELFF.

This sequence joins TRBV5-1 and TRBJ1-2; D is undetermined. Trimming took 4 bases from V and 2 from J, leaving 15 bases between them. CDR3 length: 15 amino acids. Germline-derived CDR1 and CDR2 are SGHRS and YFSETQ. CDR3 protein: CASSPSDMLNYGYTF. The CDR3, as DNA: TGCGCCAGCAGCCCCAGTGATATGCTAAACTATGGCTACACCTTC.

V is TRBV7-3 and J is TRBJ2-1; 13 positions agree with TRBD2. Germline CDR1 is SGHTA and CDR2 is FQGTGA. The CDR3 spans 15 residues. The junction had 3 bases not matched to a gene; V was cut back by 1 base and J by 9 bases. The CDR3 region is CASSLRTSGGSEQFF. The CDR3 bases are TGTGCCAGCAGCTTAAGGACTAGCGGGGGCAGTGAGCAGTTCTTC. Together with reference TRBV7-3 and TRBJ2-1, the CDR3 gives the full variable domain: GAGVSQTPSNKVTEKGKYVELRCDPISGHTALYWYRQSLGQGPEFLIYFQGTGAADDSGLPNDRFFAVRPEGSVSTLKIQRTERGDSAVYLCASSLRTSGGSEQFFGPGTRLTVL.

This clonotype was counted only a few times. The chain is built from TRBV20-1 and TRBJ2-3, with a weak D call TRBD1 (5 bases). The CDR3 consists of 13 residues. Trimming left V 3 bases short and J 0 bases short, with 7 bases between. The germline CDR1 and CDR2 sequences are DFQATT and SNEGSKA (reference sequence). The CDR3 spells CSARGPSTDTQYF. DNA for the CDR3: TGCAGTGCTAGGGGGCCGAGCACAGATACGCAGTATTTT.

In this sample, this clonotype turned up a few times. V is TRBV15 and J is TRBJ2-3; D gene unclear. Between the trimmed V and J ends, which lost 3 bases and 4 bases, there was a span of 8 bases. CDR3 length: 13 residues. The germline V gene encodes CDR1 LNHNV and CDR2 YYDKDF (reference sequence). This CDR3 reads CATSRSLADTQYF. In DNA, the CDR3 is TGTGCCACCAGCAGGAGTTTGGCAGATACGCAGTATTTT.

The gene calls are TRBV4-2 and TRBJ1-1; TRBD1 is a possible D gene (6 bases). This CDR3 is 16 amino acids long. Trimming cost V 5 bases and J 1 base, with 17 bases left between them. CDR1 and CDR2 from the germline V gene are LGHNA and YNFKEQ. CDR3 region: CASSTRARGGNTEAFF. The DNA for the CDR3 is TGTGCCAGCAGCACCCGTGCCAGGGGAGGGAACACTGAAGCTTTCTTT.

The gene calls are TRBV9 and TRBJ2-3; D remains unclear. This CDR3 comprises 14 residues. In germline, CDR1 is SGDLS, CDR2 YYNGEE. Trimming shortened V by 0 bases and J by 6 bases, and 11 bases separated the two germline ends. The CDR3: CASSVVASWDTQYF. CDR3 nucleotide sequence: TGTGCCAGCAGCGTAGTGGCCAGCTGGGATACGCAGTATTTT.

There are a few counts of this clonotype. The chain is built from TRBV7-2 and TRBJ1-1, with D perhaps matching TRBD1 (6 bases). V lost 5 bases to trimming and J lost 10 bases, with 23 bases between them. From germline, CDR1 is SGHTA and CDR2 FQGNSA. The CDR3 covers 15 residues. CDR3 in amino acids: CASSASRGEVYVAFF. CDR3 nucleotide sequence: TGTGCCAGCAGCGCAAGCAGGGGAGAGGTGTACGTAGCTTTCTTT. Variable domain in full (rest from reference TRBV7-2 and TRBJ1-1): GAGVSQSPSNKVTEKGKDVELRCDPISGHTALYWYRQSLGQGLEFLIYFQGNSAPDKSGLPSDRFSAERTGGSVSTLTIQRTQQEDSAVYLCASSASRGEVYVAFFGQGTRLTVV.

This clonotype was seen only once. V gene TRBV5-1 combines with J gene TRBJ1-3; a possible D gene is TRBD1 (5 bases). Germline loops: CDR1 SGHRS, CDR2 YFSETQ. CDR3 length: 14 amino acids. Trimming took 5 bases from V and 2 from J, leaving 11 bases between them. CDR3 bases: TGCGCCAGCAGTTGGGGGACGGCTGGAAACACCATATATTTT. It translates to CASSWGTAGNTIYF.

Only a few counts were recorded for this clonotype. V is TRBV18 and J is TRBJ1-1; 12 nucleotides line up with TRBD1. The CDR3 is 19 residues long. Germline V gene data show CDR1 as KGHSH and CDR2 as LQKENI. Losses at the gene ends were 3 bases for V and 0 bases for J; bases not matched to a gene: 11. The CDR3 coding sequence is TGTGCCAGCTCACCGGGACAGGGGGCCACCCCATCCGTGAACACTGAAGCTTTCTTT. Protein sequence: CASSPGQGATPSVNTEAFF.

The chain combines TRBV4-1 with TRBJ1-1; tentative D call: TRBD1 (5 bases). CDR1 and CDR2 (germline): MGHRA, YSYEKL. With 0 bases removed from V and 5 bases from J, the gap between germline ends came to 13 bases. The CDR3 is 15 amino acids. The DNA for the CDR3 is TGCGCCAGCAGCCAAGAGGCCGGGGCGTGGACTGAAGCTTTCTTT. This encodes CASSQEAGAWTEAFF.

CDR3 residues: CASSLDPPNTEAFF. The DNA for the CDR3 is TGCGCCAGCAGCTTGGATCCGCCAAACACTGAAGCTTTCTTT. The chain carries TRBV5-1 and TRBJ1-1; D remains unclear. V was pared by 0 bases and J by 2 bases, with 8 bases between. The germline V gene has CDR1 SGHRS and CDR2 YFSETQ. The CDR3 is 14 residues long.

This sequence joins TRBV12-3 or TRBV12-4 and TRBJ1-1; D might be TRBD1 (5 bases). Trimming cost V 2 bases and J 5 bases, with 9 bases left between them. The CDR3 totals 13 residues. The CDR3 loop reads CASSLSGETEAFF. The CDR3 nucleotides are TGTGCCAGCAGTTTATCGGGGGAAACTGAAGCTTTCTTT.

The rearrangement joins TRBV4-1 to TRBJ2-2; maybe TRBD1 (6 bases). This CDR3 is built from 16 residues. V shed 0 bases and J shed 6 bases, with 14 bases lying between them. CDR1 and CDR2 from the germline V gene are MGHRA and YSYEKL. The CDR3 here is CASSQEQRKGAGELFF. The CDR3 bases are TGCGCCAGCAGCCAAGAACAACGCAAGGGGGCCGGGGAGCTGTTTTTT.

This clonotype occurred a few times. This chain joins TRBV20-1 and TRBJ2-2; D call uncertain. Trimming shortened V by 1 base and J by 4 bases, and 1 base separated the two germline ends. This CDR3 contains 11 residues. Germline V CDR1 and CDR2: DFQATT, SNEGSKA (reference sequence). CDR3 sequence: CSARVTGELFF. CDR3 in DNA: TGCAGTGCTAGAGTCACCGGGGAGCTGTTTTTT.

CDR3 protein: CASSVLGSEAFF. The CDR3 DNA follows: TGTGCCAGCAGTGTTTTGGGCAGTGAAGCTTTCTTT. V is TRBV2 and J is TRBJ1-1; D not resolved. The CDR3 is made up of 12 amino acids. CDR1 is SNHLY and CDR2 is FYNNEI in the germline V gene. V gave up 4 bases and J gave up 7 bases, with 10 bases separating them.

The CDR3 bases are TGTGCCAGCAGCCAATTGGTTGAGCAGTTCTTC. It translates to CASSQLVEQFF. V is TRBV14 and J is TRBJ2-1; D uncertain. Deletions cut 2 bases from V and 9 bases from J, with 5 bases between. The CDR3 covers 11 residues. Germline V CDR1 and CDR2: SGHDN, FVKESK.

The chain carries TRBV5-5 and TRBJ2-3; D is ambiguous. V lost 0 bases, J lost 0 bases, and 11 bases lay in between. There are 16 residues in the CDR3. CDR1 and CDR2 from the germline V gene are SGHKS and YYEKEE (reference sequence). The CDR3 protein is CASSLVAQPSTDTQYF. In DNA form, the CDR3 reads TGTGCCAGCAGCTTGGTCGCTCAGCCTAGCACAGATACGCAGTATTTT.

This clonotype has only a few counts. In DNA, the CDR3 is TGCAGTGCTATGGGCGGGAGATCCTACGAGCAGTACTTC. Its protein is CSAMGGRSYEQYF. The chain employs TRBV20-1 and TRBJ2-7, with TRBD2 matching over 7 bases. Per germline, CDR1 DFQATT and CDR2 SNEGSKA (reference sequence). V was clipped by 4 bases and J by 1 base; unmatched bases: 4. The CDR3 length is 13 residues.

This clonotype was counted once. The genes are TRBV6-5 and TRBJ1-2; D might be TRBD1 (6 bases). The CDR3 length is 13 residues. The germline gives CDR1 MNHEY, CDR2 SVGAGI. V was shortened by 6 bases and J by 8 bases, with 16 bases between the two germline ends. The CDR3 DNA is TGTGCCAGCAGAACAGGGATCTCGGGGGGCTACACCTTC. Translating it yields CASRTGISGGYTF.

This CDR3 reads CATSETSGRTDTQYF. CDR3 coding DNA: TGTGCCACCAGTGAGACTAGCGGGCGCACAGATACGCAGTATTTT. The chain uses TRBV24-1 and TRBJ2-3; 10 bases map to TRBD2. The V gene's germline CDR1 is KGHDR and CDR2 SFDVKD. After removal of 4 bases from V and 1 base from J, the junction contained 1 base not matched to a gene. The CDR3 runs to 15 residues.

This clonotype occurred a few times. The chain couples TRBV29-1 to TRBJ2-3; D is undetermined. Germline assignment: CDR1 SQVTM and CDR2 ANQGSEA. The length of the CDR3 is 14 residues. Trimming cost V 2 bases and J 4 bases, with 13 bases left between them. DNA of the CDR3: TGCAGCGTTGAAACCCCAGGTGGCGCAGATACGCAGTATTTT. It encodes CSVETPGGADTQYF.